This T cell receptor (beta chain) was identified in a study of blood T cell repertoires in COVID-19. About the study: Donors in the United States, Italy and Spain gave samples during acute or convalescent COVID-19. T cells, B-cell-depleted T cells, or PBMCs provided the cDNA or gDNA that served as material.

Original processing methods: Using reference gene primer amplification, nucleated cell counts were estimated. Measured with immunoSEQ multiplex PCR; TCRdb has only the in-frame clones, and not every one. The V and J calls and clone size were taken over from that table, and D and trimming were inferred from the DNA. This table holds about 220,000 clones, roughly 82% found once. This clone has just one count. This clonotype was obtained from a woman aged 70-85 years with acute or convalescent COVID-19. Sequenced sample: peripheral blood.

CDR3 amino acids: CASSTSGIRNQPQHF. CDR3 DNA: TGTGCCAGCAGCACCTCCGGGATCCGGAATCAGCCCCAGCATTTT. The chain joins TRBV7-2 to TRBJ1-5; D is undetermined. Germline loops: CDR1 SGHTA, CDR2 FQGNSA. Trimming shortened V by 5 bases and J by 4 bases, and 15 bases separated the two germline ends. This CDR3 comprises 15 residues. Using reference TRBV7-2 and TRBJ1-5 for the parts outside the CDR3, the full variable domain is GAGVSQSPSNKVTEKGKDVELRCDPISGHTALYWYRQSLGQGLEFLIYFQGNSAPDKSGLPSDRFSAERTGGSVSTLTIQRTQQEDSAVYLCASSTSGIRNQPQHFGDGTRLSIL.